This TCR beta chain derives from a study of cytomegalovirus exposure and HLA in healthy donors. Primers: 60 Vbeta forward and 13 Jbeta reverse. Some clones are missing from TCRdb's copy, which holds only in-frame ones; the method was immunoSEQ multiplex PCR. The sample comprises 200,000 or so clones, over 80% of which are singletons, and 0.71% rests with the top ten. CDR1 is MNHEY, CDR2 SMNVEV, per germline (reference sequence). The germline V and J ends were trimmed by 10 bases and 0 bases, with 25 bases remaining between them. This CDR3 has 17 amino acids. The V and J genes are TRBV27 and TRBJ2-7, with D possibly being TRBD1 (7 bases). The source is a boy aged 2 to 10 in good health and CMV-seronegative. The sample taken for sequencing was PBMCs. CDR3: CATGGPNRGPYSYEQYF. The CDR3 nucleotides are TGTGCCACCGGGGGTCCAAACAGGGGCCCATACTCCTACGAGCAGTACTTC.